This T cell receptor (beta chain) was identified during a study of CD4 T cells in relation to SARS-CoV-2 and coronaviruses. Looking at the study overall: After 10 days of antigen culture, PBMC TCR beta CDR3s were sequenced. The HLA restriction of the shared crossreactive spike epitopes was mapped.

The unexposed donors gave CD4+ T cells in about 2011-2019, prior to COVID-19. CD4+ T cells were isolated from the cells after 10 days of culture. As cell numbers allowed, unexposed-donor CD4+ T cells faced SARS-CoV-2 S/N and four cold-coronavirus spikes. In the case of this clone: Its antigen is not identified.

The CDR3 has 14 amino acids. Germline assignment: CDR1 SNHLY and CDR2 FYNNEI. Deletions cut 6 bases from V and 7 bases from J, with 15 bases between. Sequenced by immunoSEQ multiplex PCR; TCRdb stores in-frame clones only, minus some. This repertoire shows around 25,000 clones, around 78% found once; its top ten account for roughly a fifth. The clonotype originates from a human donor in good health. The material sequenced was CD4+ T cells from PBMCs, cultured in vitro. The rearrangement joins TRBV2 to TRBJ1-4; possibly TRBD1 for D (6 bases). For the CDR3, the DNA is TGTGCCAGCAGCCCCGGGCCCAGGGGTGAAAAACTGTTTTTT. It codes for CASSPGPRGEKLFF.